The 3 T cell receptor beta chains below were found in one sample sequenced in a study of blood T cell repertoires in COVID-19. TCRdb keeps only in-frame clones here, not all; method: immunoSEQ multiplex PCR. Seen here are about 180,000 clones, more than 75% observed once, and the top ten hold about 7%. Sequencing used PBMCs or T cells enriched from blood (not recorded which). The receptors originated from a woman aged 45 to 65 who had recovered from COVID-19.

The V call is TRBV7-8, the J call TRBJ2-6, with 7 bases matching TRBD2. The CDR3 covers 19 residues. Unmatched junction bases numbered 13, after V lost 5 bases and J lost 0 bases. The V gene's germline CDR1 is SGHVS and CDR2 FQNEAQ. The chain's CDR3 is CASSPEEVAGFSGANVLTF. In DNA, the CDR3 is TGTGCCAGCAGCCCTGAGGAGGTAGCGGGTTTCTCTGGGGCCAACGTCCTGACTTTC.

The genes are TRBV3-1 (or the pseudogene TRBV3-2) and TRBJ2-7; weak D call: TRBD1 (5 bases). Germline assignment: CDR1 LGHDT and CDR2 YNNKEL (reference sequence). The V end lost 1 base, the J end lost 2 bases, and 12 bases lay between the germline ends. The length of the CDR3 is 15 residues. The CDR3 nucleotides are TGTGCCAGCAGCCAAGCACCGACAGAGACCTACGAGCAGTACTTC. This translates into CASSQAPTETYEQYF.

V is TRBV3-1 (or the pseudogene TRBV3-2) and J is TRBJ2-3, with 8 bases that match TRBD2. V lost 4 bases, J lost 6 bases, and 6 bases stayed unmatched. The CDR3 consists of 14 residues. Per germline, CDR1 LGHDT and CDR2 YNNKEL (reference sequence). CDR3 nucleotide sequence: TGTGCCAGCAGCCCCTTAGCGGGATGGGATACGCAGTATTTT. Amino acid sequence: CASSPLAGWDTQYF.